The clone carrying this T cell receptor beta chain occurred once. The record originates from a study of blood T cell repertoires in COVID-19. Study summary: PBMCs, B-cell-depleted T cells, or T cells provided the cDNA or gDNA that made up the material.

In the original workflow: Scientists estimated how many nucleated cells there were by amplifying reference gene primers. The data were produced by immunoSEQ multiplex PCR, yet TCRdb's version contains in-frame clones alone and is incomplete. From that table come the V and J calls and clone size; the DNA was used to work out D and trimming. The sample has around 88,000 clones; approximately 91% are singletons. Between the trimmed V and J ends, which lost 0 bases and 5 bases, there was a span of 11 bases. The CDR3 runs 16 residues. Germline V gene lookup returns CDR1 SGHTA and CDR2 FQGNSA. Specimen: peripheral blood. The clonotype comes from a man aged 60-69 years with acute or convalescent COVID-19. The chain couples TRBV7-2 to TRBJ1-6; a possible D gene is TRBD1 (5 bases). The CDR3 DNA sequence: TGTGCCAGCAGCTTAGCCGGGGGGTATAATAATTCACCCCTCCACTTT. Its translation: CASSLAGGYNNSPLHF.